Described below is a single TCR beta chain sequence and its context. Per germline, CDR1 SGHTA and CDR2 FQGNSA. The length of the CDR3 is 16 residues. V lost 1 base and J 0 bases, leaving 12 bases between the germline ends. A single record per CDR3 protein comes from TCRdb applying MiXCR to the 5' RACE reads. The sample gives tens of thousands of distinct CDR3 sequences, 20% to 25% of which show up once; approximately 3% is in the top ten. The gene calls are TRBV7-2 and TRBJ1-2; perhaps TRBD1 as D (5 bases). The TCR comes from a female donor with breast cancer. Sequences were obtained from memory CD4+ T cells sorted from a lymph node. This sample's subset: memory CD4+ T cells, CD4+CD45RO+CD25-. The CDR3 is CASSLGGSGANYGYTF. The DNA of the CDR3 is TGTGCCAGCAGCTTAGGGGGGTCAGGAGCTAACTATGGCTACACCTTC. The entire variable domain, with the rest obtained from reference TRBV7-2 and TRBJ1-2, is as follows: GAGVSQSPSNKVTEKGKDVELRCDPISGHTALYWYRQSLGQGLEFLIYFQGNSAPDKSGLPSDRFSAERTGGSVSTLTIQRTQQEDSAVYLCASSLGGSGANYGYTFGSGTRLTVV.